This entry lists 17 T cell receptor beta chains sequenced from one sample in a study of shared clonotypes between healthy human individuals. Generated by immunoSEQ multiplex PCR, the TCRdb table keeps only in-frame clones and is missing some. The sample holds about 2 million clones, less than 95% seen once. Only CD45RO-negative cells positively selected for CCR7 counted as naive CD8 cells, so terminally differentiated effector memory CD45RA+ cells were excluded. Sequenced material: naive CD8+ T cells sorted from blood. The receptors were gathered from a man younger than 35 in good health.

CDR3 residues: CASSGVGLSTEQYF. DNA of the CDR3: TGTGCCAGCAGTGGTGTGGGGCTCTCTACCGAGCAGTACTTC. The rearrangement links TRBV25-1 to TRBJ2-7; D is perhaps TRBD1 (5 bases). The CDR3 contains 14 residues. The V end was cut by 4 bases, the J end by 6 bases, with 16 bases between. Germline lookup yields CDR1 MGHDK and CDR2 SYGVNS.

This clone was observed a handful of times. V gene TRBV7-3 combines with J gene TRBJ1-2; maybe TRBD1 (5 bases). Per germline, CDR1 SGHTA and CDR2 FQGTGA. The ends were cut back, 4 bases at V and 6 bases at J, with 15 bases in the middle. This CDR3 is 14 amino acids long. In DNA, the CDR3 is TGTGCCAGCAGCTACGGCGGGGGAGTTGATGGCTACACCTTC. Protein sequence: CASSYGGGVDGYTF.

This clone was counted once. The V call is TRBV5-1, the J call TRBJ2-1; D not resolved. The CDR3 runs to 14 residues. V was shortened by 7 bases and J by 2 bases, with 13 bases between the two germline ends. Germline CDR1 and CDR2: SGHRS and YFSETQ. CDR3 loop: CASGFRPPYNEQFF. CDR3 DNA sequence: TGCGCCAGCGGTTTTAGGCCCCCCTACAATGAGCAGTTCTTC.

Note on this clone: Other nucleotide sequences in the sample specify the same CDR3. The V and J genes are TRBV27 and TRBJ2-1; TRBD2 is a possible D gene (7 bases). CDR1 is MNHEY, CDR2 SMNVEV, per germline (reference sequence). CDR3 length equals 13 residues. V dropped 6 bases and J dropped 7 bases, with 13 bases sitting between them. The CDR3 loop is CASRRGGDNEQFF. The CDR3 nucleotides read TGTGCCAGCAGGAGGGGGGGAGATAATGAGCAGTTCTTC.

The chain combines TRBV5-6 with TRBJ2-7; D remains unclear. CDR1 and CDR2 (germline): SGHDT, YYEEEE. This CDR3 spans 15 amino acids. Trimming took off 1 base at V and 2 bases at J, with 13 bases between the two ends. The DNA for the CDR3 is TGTGCCAGCAGCTTGTCGGACGGTATCACCTACGAGCAGTACTTC. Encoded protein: CASSLSDGITYEQYF. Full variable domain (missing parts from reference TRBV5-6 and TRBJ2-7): DAGVTQSPTHLIKTRGQQVTLRCSPKSGHDTVSWYQQALGQGPQFIFQYYEEEERQRGNFPDRFSGHQFPNYSSELNVNALLLGDSALYLCASSLSDGITYEQYFGPGTRLTVT.

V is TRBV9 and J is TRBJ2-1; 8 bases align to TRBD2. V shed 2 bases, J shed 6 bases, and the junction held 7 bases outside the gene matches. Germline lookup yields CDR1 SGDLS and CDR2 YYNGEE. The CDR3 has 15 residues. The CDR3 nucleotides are TGTGCCAGCAGCGTCGGGGGGGGTAACACCAATGAGCAGTTCTTC. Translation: CASSVGGGNTNEQFF.

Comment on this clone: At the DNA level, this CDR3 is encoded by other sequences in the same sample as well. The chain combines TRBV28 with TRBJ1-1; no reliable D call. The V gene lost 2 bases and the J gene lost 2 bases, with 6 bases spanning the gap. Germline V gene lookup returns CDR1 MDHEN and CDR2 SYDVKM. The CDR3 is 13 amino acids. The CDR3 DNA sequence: TGTGCCAGCAGTTTAGCAGAAAACACTGAAGCTTTCTTT. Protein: CASSLAENTEAFF.

CDR3 DNA: TGTGCCAGCAGCTTTGAACGAGCGACTTCCCCGGGGGATGAGCAGTTCTTC. Its protein product is CASSFERATSPGDEQFF. V and J are TRBV5-6 and TRBJ2-1; tentatively, D is TRBD2 (6 bases). The CDR3 has 17 residues. The germline V and J ends were trimmed by 2 bases and 8 bases, with 23 bases remaining between them. Germline CDR1 is SGHDT and CDR2 is YYEEEE.

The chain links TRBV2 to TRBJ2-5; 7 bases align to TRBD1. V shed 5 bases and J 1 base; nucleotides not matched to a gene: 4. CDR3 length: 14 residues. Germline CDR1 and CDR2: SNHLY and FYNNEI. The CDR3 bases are TGTGCCAGCAGTTTGACAGGGCCCCAAGAGACCCAGTACTTC. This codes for CASSLTGPQETQYF.

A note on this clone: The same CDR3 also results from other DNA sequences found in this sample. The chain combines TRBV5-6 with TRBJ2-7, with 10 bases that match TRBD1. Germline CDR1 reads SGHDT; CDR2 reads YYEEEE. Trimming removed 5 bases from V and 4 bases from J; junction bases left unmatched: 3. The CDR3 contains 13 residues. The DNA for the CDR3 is TGTGCCAGCAGTTGGGACAGGGGTTACGAGCAGTACTTC. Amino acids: CASSWDRGYEQYF.

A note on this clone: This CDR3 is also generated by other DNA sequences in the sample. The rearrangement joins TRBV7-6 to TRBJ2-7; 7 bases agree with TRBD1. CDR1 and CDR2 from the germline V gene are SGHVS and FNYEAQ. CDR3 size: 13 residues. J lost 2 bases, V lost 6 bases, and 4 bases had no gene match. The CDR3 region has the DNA TGTGCCAGCAGTTACGGACAGGCCTACGAGCAGTACTTC. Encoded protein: CASSYGQAYEQYF.

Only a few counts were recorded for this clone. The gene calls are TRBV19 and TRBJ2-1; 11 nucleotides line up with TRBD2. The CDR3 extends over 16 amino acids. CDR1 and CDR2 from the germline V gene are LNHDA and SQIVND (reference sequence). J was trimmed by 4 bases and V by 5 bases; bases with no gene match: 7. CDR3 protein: CASSSPGLAAYNEQFF. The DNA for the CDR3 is TGTGCCAGTAGTTCTCCGGGACTAGCGGCTTACAATGAGCAGTTCTTC.

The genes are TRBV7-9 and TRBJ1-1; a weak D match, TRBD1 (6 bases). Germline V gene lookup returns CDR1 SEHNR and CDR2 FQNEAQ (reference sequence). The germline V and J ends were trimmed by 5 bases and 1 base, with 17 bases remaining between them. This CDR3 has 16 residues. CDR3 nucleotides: TGTGCCAGCAGCACGGACTTACAGGGAAAGAACACTGAAGCTTTCTTT. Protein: CASSTDLQGKNTEAFF.

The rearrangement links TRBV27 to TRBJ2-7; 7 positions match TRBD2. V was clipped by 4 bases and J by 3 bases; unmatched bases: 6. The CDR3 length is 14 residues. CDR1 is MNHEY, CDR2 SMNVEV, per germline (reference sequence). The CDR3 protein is CASSSLGLGYEQYF. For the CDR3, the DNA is TGTGCCAGCAGTTCCCTCGGACTAGGCTACGAGCAGTACTTC.

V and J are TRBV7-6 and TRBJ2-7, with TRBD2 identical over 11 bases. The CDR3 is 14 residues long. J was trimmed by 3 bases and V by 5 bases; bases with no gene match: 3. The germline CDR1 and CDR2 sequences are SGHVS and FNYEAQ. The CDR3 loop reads CASSLLAGDYEQYF. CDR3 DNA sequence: TGTGCCAGCAGCCTACTAGCGGGAGACTACGAGCAGTACTTC.

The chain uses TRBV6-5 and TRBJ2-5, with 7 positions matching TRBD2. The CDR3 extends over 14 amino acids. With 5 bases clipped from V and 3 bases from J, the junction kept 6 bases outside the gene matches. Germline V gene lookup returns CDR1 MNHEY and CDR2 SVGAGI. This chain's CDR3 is CASSEMGGEETQYF. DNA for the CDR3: TGTGCCAGCAGTGAGATGGGGGGGGAAGAGACCCAGTACTTC.

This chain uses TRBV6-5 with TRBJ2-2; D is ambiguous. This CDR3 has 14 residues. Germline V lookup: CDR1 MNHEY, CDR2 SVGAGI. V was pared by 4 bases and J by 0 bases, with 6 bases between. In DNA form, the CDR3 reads TGTGCCAGCAGTTCTTTACCGAACACCGGGGAGCTGTTTTTT. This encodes CASSSLPNTGELFF.